This T cell receptor (beta chain) was identified during a study of blood T cell repertoires in COVID-19. At the level of the study: Samples representing acute and convalescent COVID-19 were sourced from the United States, Italy and Spain. T cells, B-cell-depleted T cells, or PBMCs supplied cDNA or gDNA.

In the original workflow: Amplifying reference gene primers gave estimates of nucleated cell counts. Generated by immunoSEQ multiplex PCR, the TCRdb table keeps only in-frame clones and is missing some. That table furnishes V, J and clone size, whereas the DNA furnished D and trimming. Here the sample spans about 180,000 clones, 90% being singletons. V lost 4 bases, J lost 8 bases, and 14 bases lay in between. This CDR3 is built from 14 residues. Germline V gives CDR1 SGHVS, CDR2 FQNEAQ. V is TRBV7-8 and J is TRBJ1-4, with D uncertain. The origin of this receptor is a man aged 45-60 years with acute or convalescent COVID-19. The sample comprised peripheral blood. CDR3 protein: CASSSPSGVEKLFF. The CDR3 DNA follows: TGTGCCAGCAGCTCCCCGTCCGGGGTCGAAAAACTGTTTTTT.